These 7 T cell receptor beta chains came from one sample sequenced in a study of vaccination and CD4 T cells after COVID-19. No antigen has been identified for these receptors. Cultured CD4+ T cell DNA underwent sequencing with the Oncomine TCR Beta short-read assay. Each CDR3 protein gets one entry after TCRdb re-called the PCR reads with MiXCR. The sample holds about 25,000 distinct CDR3 sequences, 67% seen once. The sample's treatment: approximately 9-day PBMC culture with coronavirus spike peptide pools or control peptides (ViraFEST assay). The sample here was CD4+ T cells from blood, cultured in vitro, taken after SARS-CoV-2 vaccination. These receptors came from a human donor who received a COVID-19 vaccine.

The rearrangement uses TRBV4-2 and TRBJ1-5, with D perhaps matching TRBD1 (5 bases). The length of the CDR3 is 13 residues. Trimming stripped 0 bases from V and 7 bases from J, with 7 bases between. Germline values: CDR1 LGHNA, CDR2 YNFKEQ. CDR3 amino acids: CASSQDRDQPQHF. CDR3 sequence (DNA): TGTGCCAGCAGCCAAGACAGGGACCAGCCCCAGCATTTT.

Here the CDR3 reads CASRDIATNEKLFF. The CDR3 DNA reads TGTGCCAGTAGGGACATTGCAACTAATGAAAAACTGTTTTTT. This chain uses TRBV19 with TRBJ1-4; D may be TRBD1 (5 bases). The germline gives CDR1 LNHDA, CDR2 SQIVND (reference sequence). Trimming removed 6 bases at V and 0 bases at J, with 8 bases between. CDR3 length equals 14 residues. The full variable domain, with the rest looked up from reference TRBV19 and TRBJ1-4, is DGGITQSPKYLFRKEGQNVTLSCEQNLNHDAMYWYRQDPGQGLRLIYYSQIVNDFQKGDIAEGYSVSREKKESFPLTVTSAQKNPTAFYLCASRDIATNEKLFFGSGTQLSVL.

In its sample, this clonotype was seen a few times. The gene calls are TRBV29-1 and TRBJ1-3; 7 nucleotides align to TRBD1. CDR3 size: 12 residues. After removal of 6 bases from V and 2 bases from J, the junction contained 1 base not matched to a gene. CDR1 and CDR2 from the germline V gene are SQVTM and ANQGSEA. The CDR3 sequence is CSVGTAGNTIYF. The CDR3 DNA follows: TGCAGCGTGGGGACAGCTGGAAACACCATATATTTT.

The chain employs TRBV24-1 and TRBJ1-5; 9 nucleotides line up with TRBD1. Per the germline V gene, CDR1 is KGHDR and CDR2 is SFDVKD. V was pared by 4 bases and J by 1 base, with 1 base of the junction left unmatched. The CDR3 contains 15 residues. The CDR3 sequence is CATSEQGASNQPQHF. CDR3 nucleotides: TGTGCCACCAGTGAACAGGGGGCAAGCAATCAGCCCCAGCATTTT.

The chain joins TRBV5-1 to TRBJ1-2; perhaps TRBD1 as D (6 bases). V dropped 8 bases and J dropped 9 bases, with 14 bases sitting between them. Germline CDR1 SGHRS, CDR2 YFSETQ. CDR3 length: 11 amino acids. The CDR3, as DNA: TGCGCCAGTAGACAGGCTATGCGCTACACCTTC. Protein: CASRQAMRYTF.

V gene TRBV10-3 combines with J gene TRBJ1-5; TRBD1 is a possible D gene (6 bases). Germline-derived CDR1 and CDR2 are ENHRY and SYGVKD. V lost 6 bases and J lost 2, with 14 bases in between. The CDR3 covers 15 residues. CDR3 loop: CAISPGGLGNQPQHF. As DNA, the CDR3 is TGTGCCATCAGCCCCGGGGGGCTTGGCAATCAGCCCCAGCATTTT.

V gene TRBV27 combines with J gene TRBJ1-1; the D is unclear. Between the trimmed V and J ends, which lost 3 bases and 0 bases, there was a span of 14 bases. The CDR3 has 16 residues. The germline gives CDR1 MNHEY, CDR2 SMNVEV (reference sequence). This chain's CDR3 is CASSLRQPVMNTEAFF. The CDR3 bases are TGTGCCAGCAGTTTGCGCCAGCCAGTAATGAACACTGAAGCTTTCTTT.